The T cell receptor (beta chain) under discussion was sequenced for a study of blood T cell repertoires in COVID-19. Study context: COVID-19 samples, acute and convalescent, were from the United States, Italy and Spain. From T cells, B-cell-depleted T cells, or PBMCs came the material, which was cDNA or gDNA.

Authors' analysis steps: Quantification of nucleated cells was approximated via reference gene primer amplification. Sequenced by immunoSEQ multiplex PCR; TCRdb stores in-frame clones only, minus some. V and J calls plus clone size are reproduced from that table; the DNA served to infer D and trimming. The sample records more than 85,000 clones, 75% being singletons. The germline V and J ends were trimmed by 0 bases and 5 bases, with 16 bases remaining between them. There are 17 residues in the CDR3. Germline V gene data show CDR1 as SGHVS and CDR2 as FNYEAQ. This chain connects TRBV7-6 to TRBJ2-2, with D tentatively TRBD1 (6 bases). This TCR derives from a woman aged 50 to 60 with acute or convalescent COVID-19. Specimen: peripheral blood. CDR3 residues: CASSLALVRGKTGELFF. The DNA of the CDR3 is TGTGCCAGCAGCTTAGCGCTGGTCAGGGGAAAGACCGGGGAGCTGTTTTTT. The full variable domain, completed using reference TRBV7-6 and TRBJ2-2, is GAGVSQSPRYKVTKRGQDVALRCDPISGHVSLYWYRQALGQGPEFLTYFNYEAQQDKSGLPNDRFSAERPEGSISTLTIQRTEQRDSAMYRCASSLALVRGKTGELFFGEGSRLTVL.